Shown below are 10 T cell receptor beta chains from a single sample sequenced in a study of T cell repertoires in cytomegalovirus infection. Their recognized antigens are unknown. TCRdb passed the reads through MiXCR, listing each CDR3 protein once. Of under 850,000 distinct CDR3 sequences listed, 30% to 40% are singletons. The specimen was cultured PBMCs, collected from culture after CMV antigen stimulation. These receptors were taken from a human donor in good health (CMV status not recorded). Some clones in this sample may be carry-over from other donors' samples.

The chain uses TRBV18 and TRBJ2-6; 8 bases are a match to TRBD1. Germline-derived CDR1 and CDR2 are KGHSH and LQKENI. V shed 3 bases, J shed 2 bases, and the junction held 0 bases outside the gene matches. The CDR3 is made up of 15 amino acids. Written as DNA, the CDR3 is TGTGCCAGCTCACCGGACAGGGCTGGGGCCAACGTCCTGACTTTC. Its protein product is CASSPDRAGANVLTF.

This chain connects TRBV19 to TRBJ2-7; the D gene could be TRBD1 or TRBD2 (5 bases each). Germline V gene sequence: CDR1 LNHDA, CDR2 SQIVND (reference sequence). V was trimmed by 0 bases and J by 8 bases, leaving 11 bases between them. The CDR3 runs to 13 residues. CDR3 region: CASSIEGTAQQYF. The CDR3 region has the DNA TGTGCCAGTAGTATAGAGGGGACCGCACAGCAGTACTTC.

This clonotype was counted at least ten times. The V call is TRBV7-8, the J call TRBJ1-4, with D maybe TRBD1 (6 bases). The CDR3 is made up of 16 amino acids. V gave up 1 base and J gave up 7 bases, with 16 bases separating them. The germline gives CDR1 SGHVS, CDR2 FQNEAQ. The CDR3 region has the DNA TGTGCCAGCAGCTTAGAAGGGCAGGGGCCAGGTGAAAAACTGTTTTTT. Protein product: CASSLEGQGPGEKLFF.

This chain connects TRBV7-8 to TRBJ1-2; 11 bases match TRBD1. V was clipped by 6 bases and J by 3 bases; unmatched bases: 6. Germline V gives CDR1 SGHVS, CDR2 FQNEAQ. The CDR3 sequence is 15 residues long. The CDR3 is CASRYGTGGHYGYTF. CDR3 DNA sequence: TGTGCCAGCAGATATGGGACAGGGGGACACTATGGCTACACCTTC. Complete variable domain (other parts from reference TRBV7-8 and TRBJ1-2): GAGVSQSPRYKVAKRGQDVALRCDPISGHVSLFWYQQALGQGPEFLTYFQNEAQLDKSGLPSDRFFAERPEGSVSTLKIQRTQQEDSAVYLCASRYGTGGHYGYTFGSGTRLTVV.

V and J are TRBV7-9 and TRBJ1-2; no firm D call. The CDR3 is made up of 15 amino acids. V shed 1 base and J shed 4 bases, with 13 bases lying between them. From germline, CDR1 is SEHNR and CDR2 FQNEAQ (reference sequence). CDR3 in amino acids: CASSLGPGGSYGYTF. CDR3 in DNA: TGTGCCAGCAGCTTAGGTCCAGGAGGTTCCTATGGCTACACCTTC.

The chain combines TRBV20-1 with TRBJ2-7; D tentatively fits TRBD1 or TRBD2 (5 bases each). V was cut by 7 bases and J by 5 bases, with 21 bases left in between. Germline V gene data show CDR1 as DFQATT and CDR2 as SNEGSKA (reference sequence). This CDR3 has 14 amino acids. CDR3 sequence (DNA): TGCAGTGGCAAATCCGGGGCCCCAGAGGACGAGCAGTACTTC. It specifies CSGKSGAPEDEQYF.

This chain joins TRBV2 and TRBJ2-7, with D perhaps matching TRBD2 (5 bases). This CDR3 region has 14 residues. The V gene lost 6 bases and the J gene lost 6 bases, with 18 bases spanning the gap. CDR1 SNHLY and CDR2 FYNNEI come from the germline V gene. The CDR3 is CASRNHRGFSEQYF. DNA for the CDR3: TGTGCCAGCAGGAACCACCGGGGTTTCTCCGAGCAGTACTTC. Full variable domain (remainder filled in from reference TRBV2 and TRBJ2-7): EPEVTQTPSHQVTQMGQEVILRCVPISNHLYFYWYRQILGQKVEFLVSFYNNEISEKSEIFDDQFSVERPDGSNFTLKIRSTKLEDSAMYFCASRNHRGFSEQYFGPGTRLTVT.

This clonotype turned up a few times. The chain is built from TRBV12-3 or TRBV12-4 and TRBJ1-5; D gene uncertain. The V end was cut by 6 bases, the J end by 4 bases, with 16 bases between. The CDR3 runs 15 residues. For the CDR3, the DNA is TGTGCCAGCAGCCGAGATAGGGTACGTAATCAGCCCCAGCATTTT. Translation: CASSRDRVRNQPQHF.

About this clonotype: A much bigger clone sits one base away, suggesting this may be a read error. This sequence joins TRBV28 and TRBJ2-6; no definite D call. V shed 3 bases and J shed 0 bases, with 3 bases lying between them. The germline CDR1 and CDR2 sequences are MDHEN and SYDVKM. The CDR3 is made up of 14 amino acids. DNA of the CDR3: TGTGCCAGCAGTTTCCCCTCTGGGGCCAACGTCCTGACTTTC. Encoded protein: CASSFPSGANVLTF.

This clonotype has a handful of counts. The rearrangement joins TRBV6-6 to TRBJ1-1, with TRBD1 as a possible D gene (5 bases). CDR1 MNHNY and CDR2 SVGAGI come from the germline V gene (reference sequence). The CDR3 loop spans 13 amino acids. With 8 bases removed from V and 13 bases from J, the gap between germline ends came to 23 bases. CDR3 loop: CASCLKGTGKGFF. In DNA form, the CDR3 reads TGTGCCAGCTGTCTAAAGGGGACGGGCAAAGGTTTCTTT.